This is a list of T cell receptor beta chains from one sample in a study of T-cell memory formation after mild COVID-19. Each CDR3 protein gets one entry after TCRdb re-called the 5' RACE reads with MiXCR. Seen here are hundreds of thousands of distinct CDR3 sequences, less than 20% observed once, and the top ten hold under 25%. Material: PBMCs or a T cell subset sorted from them (not recorded which). The receptors were gathered from a man between 18 and 29 years old who had mild COVID-19 (a few samples of this study predate the infection). Cell type and time point are not known. Each CDR3 is given with its conserved first and last residue. Fields, in order: J gene, D gene, clone size, V gene, CDR3 DNA, CDR3 protein. D genes are given only for firm matches. Size tells how often a clone was seen (once, few, many) or the class of an expanded clone, and some rows leave it out.

J gene: TRBJ2-3; D gene: -; clone size: -; V gene: TRBV5-1; CDR3 DNA: TGCGCCAGCAGCGACCCTAAGGGCGCAGATACGCAGTATTTT; CDR3 protein: CASSDPKGADTQYF
J gene: TRBJ2-2; D gene: -; clone size: few; V gene: TRBV10-1; CDR3 DNA: TGCGCCAGCAGTGAGTCTCCCTTTGGATATAACACCGGGGAGCTGTTTTTT; CDR3 protein: CASSESPFGYNTGELFF
J gene: TRBJ2-1; D gene: TRBD1; clone size: few; V gene: TRBV12-3/TRBV12-4; CDR3 DNA: TGTGCCAGCAGTTTGAGACAGGGGAACGCGGATAGGCAGTTCTTC; CDR3 protein: CASSLRQGNADRQFF
J gene: TRBJ2-3; D gene: TRBD2; clone size: -; V gene: TRBV11-2; CDR3 DNA: TGTGCCAGCAGCTCCCGGACTAGCGGGGTGTACACAGATACGCAGTATTTT; CDR3 protein: CASSSRTSGVYTDTQYF
J gene: TRBJ2-1; D gene: -; clone size: -; V gene: TRBV20-1; CDR3 DNA: TGCAGTGCTAGAGAGCGGGGCACCTACAATGAGCAGTTCTTC; CDR3 protein: CSARERGTYNEQFF
J gene: TRBJ1-5; D gene: -; clone size: many; V gene: TRBV6-2/TRBV6-3; CDR3 DNA: TGTGCCAGCAGTTACGGCGGTCAGCCCCAGCATTTT; CDR3 protein: CASSYGGQPQHF
J gene: TRBJ2-3; D gene: -; clone size: few; V gene: TRBV12-3/TRBV12-4; CDR3 DNA: TGTGCCAGCACCCTGGGACTCCATACGCAGTATTTT; CDR3 protein: CASTLGLHTQYF
J gene: TRBJ1-5; D gene: -; clone size: -; V gene: TRBV29-1; CDR3 DNA: TGCAGCCCCGATCGTTCCGGGACGCCAAAGGCCCAGCATTTT; CDR3 protein: CSPDRSGTPKAQHF
J gene: TRBJ2-1; D gene: TRBD2; clone size: few; V gene: TRBV10-3; CDR3 DNA: TGTGCCATTCGCGGGGGGGCCGATGAGCAGTTCTTC; CDR3 protein: CAIRGGADEQFF
J gene: TRBJ1-6; D gene: -; clone size: -; V gene: TRBV7-2; CDR3 DNA: TGTGCCAGCAGCTTTCAAGCGGGGAATAATTCACCCCTCCACTTT; CDR3 protein: CASSFQAGNNSPLHF
J gene: TRBJ1-1; D gene: TRBD1; clone size: -; V gene: TRBV29-1; CDR3 DNA: TGCAGCGTTCGGACAGGGGGGATGAACACTGAAGCTTTCTTT; CDR3 protein: CSVRTGGMNTEAFF
J gene: TRBJ2-5; D gene: -; clone size: few; V gene: TRBV5-1; CDR3 DNA: TGCGCCAGCAGCCAGTCCCAAGAGGTCCGGGAGACCCAGTACTTC; CDR3 protein: CASSQSQEVRETQYF
J gene: TRBJ2-1; D gene: TRBD1; clone size: many; V gene: TRBV29-1; CDR3 DNA: TGCAGCGTCCGGGACAGCAACTACAATGAGCAGTTCTTC; CDR3 protein: CSVRDSNYNEQFF
J gene: TRBJ2-5; D gene: -; clone size: few; V gene: TRBV29-1; CDR3 DNA: TGCAGCGTAGCCGGGACACGGGAGACCCAGTACTTC; CDR3 protein: CSVAGTRETQYF
J gene: TRBJ2-1; D gene: -; clone size: -; V gene: TRBV7-2; CDR3 DNA: TGTGCCAGCAGCTTACATGAGTCCAATGAGCAGTTCTTC; CDR3 protein: CASSLHESNEQFF
J gene: TRBJ1-2; D gene: -; clone size: many; V gene: TRBV7-9; CDR3 DNA: TGTGCCAGCAGCTTAGGGGGGAGCTATGGCTACACCTTC; CDR3 protein: CASSLGGSYGYTF
J gene: TRBJ2-5; D gene: TRBD1; clone size: many; V gene: TRBV29-1; CDR3 DNA: TGCAGCGGAACCGGCGACAGGGGGTGGCAAGAGACCCAGTACTTC; CDR3 protein: CSGTGDRGWQETQYF